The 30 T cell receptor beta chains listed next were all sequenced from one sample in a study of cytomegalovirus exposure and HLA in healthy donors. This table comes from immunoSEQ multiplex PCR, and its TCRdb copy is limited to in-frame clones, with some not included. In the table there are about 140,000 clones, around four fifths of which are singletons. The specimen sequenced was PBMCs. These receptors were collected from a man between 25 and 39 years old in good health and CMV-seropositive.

The CDR3 coding sequence is TGTGCCAGCAGTGAAGGCAGGGTCAGAACAACCGAACGCACAGATACGCAGTATTTT. It specifies CASSEGRVRTTERTDTQYF. The chain employs TRBV6-1 and TRBJ2-3; a possible D gene is TRBD1 (5 bases). The CDR3 extends over 19 amino acids. With 1 base removed from V and 1 base from J, the gap between germline ends came to 21 bases. Germline assignment: CDR1 MNHNS and CDR2 SASEGT.

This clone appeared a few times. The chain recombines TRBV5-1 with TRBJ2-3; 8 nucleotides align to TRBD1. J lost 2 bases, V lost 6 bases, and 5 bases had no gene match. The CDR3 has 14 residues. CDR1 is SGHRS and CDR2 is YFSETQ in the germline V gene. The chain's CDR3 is CASMRDRNTDTQYF. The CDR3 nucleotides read TGCGCCAGCATGAGGGACAGGAACACAGATACGCAGTATTTT.

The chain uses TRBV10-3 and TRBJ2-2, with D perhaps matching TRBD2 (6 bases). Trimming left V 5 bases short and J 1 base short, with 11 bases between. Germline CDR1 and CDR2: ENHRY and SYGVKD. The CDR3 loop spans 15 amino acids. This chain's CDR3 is CAISKVSGNTGELFF. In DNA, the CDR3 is TGTGCCATCAGTAAGGTTAGCGGGAACACCGGGGAGCTGTTTTTT.

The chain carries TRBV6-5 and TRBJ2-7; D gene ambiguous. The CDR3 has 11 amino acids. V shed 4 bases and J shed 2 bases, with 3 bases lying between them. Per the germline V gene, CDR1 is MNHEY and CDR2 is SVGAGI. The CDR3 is CASSFTYEQYF. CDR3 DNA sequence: TGTGCCAGCAGTTTCACCTACGAGCAGTACTTC.

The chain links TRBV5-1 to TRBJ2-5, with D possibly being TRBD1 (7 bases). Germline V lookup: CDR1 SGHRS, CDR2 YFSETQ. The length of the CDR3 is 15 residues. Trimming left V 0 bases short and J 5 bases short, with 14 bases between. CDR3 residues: CASSLGTTGRETQYF. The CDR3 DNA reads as TGCGCCAGCAGCTTGGGAACGACAGGGAGGGAGACCCAGTACTTC.

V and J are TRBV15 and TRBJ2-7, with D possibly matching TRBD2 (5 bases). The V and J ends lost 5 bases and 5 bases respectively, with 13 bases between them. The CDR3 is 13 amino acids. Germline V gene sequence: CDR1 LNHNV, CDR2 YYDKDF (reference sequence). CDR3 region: CATSLDSIHEQYF. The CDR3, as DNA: TGTGCCACCAGCCTGGACTCGATTCACGAGCAGTACTTC.

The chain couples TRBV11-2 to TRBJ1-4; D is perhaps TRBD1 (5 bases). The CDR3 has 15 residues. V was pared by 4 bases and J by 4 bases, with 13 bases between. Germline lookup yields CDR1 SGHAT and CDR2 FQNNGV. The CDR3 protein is CASSSPEGVNEKLFF. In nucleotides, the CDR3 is TGTGCCAGCAGCTCCCCGGAAGGGGTTAATGAAAAACTGTTTTTT.

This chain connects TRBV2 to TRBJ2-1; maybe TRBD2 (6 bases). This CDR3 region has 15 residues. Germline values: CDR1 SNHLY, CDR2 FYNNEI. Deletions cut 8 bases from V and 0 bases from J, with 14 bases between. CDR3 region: CASGLDGSSYNEQFF. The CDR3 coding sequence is TGTGCCAGCGGATTGGACGGGAGCTCCTACAATGAGCAGTTCTTC.

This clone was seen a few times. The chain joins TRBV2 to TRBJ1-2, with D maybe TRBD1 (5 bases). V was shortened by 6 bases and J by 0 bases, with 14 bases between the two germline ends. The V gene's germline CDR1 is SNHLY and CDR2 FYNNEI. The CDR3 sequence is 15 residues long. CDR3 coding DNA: TGTGCCAGCAGGACCGGGGAGGGGACTAACTATGGCTACACCTTC. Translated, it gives CASRTGEGTNYGYTF.

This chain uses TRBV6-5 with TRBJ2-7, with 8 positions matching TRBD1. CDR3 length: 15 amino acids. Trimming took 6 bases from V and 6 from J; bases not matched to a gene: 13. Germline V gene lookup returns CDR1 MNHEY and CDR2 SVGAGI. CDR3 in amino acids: CASSLVGGQGSEQYF. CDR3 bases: TGTGCCAGCAGCCTAGTAGGCGGACAGGGTTCCGAGCAGTACTTC.

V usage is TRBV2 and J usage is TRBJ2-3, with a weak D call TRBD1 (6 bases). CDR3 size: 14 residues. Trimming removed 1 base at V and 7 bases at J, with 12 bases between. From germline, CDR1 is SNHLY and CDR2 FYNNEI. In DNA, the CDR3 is TGTGCCAGCAGTGAAGACGGCAGGGGAAATACGCAGTATTTT. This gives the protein CASSEDGRGNTQYF.

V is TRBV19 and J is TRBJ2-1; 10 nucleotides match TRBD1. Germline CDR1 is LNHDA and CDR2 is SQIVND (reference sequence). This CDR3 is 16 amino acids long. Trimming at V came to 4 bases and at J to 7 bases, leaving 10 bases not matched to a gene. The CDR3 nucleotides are TGTGCCAGTAGTACGGCCGGGACAGGGGTTGGGAATGAGCAGTTCTTC. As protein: CASSTAGTGVGNEQFF. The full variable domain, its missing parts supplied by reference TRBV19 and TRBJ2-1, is DGGITQSPKYLFRKEGQNVTLSCEQNLNHDAMYWYRQDPGQGLRLIYYSQIVNDFQKGDIAEGYSVSREKKESFPLTVTSAQKNPTAFYLCASSTAGTGVGNEQFFGPGTRLTVL.

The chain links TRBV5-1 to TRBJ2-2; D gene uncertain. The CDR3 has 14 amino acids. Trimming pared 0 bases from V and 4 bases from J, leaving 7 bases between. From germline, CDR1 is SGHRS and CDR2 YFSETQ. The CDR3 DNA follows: TGCGCCAGCAGCTTGGACGGCGGCACCGGGGAGCTGTTTTTT. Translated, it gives CASSLDGGTGELFF.

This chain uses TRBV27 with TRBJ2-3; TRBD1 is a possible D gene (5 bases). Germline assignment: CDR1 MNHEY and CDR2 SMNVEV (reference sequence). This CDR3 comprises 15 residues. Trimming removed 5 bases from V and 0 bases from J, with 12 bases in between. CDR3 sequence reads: CASSQNRPSTDTQYF. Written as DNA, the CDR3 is TGTGCCAGCAGTCAAAACAGGCCTAGCACAGATACGCAGTATTTT.

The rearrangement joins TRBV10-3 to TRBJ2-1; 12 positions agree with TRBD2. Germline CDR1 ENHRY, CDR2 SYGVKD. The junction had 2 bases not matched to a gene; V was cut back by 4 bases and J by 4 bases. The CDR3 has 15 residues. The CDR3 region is CAISGGTSGYNEQFF. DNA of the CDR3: TGTGCCATCAGTGGTGGGACTAGCGGGTACAATGAGCAGTTCTTC.

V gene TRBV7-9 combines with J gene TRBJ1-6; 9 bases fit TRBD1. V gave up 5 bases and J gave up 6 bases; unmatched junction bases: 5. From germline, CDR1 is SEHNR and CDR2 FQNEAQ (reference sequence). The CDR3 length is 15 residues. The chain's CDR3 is CASSTLTGGNSPLHF. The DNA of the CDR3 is TGTGCCAGCAGCACCTTGACAGGGGGTAATTCACCCCTCCACTTT. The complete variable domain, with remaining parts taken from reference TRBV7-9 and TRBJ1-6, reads DTGVSQNPRHKITKRGQNVTFRCDPISEHNRLYWYRQTLGQGPEFLTYFQNEAQLEKSRLLSDRFSAERPKGSFSTLEIQRTEQGDSAMYLCASSTLTGGNSPLHFGNGTRLTVT.

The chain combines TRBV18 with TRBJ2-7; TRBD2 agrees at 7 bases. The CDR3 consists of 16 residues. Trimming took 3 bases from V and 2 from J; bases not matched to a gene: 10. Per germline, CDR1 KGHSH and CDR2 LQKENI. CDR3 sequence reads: CASSPYSLAATYEQYF. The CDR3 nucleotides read TGTGCCAGCTCACCTTATTCTCTAGCGGCTACCTACGAGCAGTACTTC. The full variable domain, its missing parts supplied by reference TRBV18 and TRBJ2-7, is NAGVMQNPRHLVRRRGQEARLRCSPMKGHSHVYWYRQLPEEGLKFMVYLQKENIIDESGMPKERFSAEFPKEGPSILRIQQVVRGDSAAYFCASSPYSLAATYEQYFGPGTRLTVT.

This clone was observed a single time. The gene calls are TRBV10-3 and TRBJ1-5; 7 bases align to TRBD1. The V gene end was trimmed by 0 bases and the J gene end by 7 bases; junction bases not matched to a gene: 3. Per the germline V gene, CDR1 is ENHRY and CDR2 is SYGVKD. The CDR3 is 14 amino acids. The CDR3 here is CAISESTGWQPQHF. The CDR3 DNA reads TGTGCCATCAGTGAGTCGACAGGGTGGCAGCCCCAGCATTTT.

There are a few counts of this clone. CDR3 DNA: TGCAGCGCACAGGGGAACTATGGCTACACCTTC. It encodes CSAQGNYGYTF. The V call is TRBV29-1, the J call TRBJ1-2; 7 bases match TRBD1. The trim removed 7 bases at V and 2 bases at J, leaving 1 base unmatched. The CDR3 covers 11 residues. Germline V gives CDR1 SQVTM, CDR2 ANQGSEA.

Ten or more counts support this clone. CDR3 sequence reads: CASRIGGEQYF. The CDR3 bases are TGTGCCAGCAGGATCGGGGGCGAGCAGTACTTC. The rearrangement links TRBV2 to TRBJ2-7; D is perhaps TRBD2 (6 bases). Germline CDR1 SNHLY, CDR2 FYNNEI. Trimming took 6 bases from V and 6 from J, leaving 9 bases between them. This CDR3 contains 11 residues.

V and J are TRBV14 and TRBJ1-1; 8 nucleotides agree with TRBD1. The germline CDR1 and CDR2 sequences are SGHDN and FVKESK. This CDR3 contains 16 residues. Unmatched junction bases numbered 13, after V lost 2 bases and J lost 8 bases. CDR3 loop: CASSQSTYRGLGEAFF. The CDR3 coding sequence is TGTGCCAGCAGCCAATCAACCTACAGGGGGTTGGGGGAAGCTTTCTTT.

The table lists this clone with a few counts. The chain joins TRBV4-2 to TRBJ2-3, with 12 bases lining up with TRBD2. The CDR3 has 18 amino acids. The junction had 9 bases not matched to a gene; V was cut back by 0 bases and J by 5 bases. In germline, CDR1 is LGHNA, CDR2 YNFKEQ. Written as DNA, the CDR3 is TGTGCCAGCAGCCAAGATCGACGGACTAGCGGGAAGCAAGATACGCAGTATTTT. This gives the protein CASSQDRRTSGKQDTQYF.

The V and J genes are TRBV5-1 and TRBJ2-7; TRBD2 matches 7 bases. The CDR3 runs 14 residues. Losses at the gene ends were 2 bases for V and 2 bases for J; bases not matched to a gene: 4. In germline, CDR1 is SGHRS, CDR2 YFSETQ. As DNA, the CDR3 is TGCGCCAGCAGCTTCGATCGGGGGGCCTACGAGCAGTACTTC. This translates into CASSFDRGAYEQYF.

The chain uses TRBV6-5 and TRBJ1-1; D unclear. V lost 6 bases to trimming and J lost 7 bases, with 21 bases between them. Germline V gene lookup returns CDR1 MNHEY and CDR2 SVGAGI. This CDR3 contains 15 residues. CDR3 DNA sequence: TGTGCCAGCAGCCCCTCTCAAACACGATCGATTGAAGCTTTCTTT. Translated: CASSPSQTRSIEAFF.

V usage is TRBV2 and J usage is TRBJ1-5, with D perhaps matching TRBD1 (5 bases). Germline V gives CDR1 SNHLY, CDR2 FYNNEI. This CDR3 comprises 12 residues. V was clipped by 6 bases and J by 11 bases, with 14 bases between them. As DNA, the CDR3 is TGTGCCAGCAGATACGACGGGGGGACCCAGCATTTT. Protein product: CASRYDGGTQHF.

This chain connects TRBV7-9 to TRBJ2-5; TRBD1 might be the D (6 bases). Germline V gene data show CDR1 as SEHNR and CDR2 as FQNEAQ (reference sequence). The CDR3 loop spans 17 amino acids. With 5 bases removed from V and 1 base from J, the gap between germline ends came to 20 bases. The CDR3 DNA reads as TGTGCCAGCAGCCAACCGCGGCAGGGGTTCGGCCAAGAGACCCAGTACTTC. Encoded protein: CASSQPRQGFGQETQYF.

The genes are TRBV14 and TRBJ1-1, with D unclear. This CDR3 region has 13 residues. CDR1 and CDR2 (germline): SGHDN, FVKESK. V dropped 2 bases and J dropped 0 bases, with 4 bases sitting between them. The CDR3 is CASSQRLNTEAFF. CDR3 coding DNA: TGTGCCAGCAGCCAACGGTTGAACACTGAAGCTTTCTTT.

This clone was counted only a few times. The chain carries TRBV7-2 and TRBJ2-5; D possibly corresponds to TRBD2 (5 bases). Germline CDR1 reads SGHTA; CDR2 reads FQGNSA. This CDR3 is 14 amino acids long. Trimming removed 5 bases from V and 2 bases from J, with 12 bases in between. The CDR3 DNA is TGTGCCAGCAGCGTAAGCGAGGGTCAAGAGACCCAGTACTTC. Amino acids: CASSVSEGQETQYF.

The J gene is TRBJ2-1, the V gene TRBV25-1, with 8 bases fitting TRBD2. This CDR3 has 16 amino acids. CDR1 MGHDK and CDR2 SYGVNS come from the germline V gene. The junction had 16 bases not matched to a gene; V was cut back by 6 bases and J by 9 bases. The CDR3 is CASSPAGGGGGGEQFF. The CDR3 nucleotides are TGTGCCAGCAGCCCTGCCGGGGGGGGAGGCGGGGGTGAGCAGTTCTTC.

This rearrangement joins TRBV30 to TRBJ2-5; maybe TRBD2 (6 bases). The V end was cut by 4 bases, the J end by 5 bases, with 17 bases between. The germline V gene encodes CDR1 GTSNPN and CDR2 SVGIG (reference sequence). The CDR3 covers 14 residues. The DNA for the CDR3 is TGTGCCTGGATGTTACCGGGAGTCAAGGAGACCCAGTACTTC. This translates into CAWMLPGVKETQYF.